This T cell receptor (beta chain) was retrieved from a study of blood T cell repertoires in COVID-19. CDR1 and CDR2 from the germline V gene are KGHDR and SFDVKD. The ends were cut back, 3 bases at V and 1 base at J, with 12 bases in the middle. This CDR3 is built from 16 residues. The table came from immunoSEQ multiplex PCR; TCRdb's copy has only in-frame clones and leaves some out. The sample carries about 170,000 clones, more than 65% recorded once. The J gene is TRBJ1-5, the V gene TRBV24-1; weak D call: TRBD1 (5 bases). This sequence was found in a woman older than 75 with active or convalescent COVID-19. Specimen: peripheral blood. The CDR3, as DNA: TGTGCCACCAGTGATCGGAGGGGAGAGAGCAATCAGCCCCAGCATTTT. Translation gives CATSDRRGESNQPQHF.